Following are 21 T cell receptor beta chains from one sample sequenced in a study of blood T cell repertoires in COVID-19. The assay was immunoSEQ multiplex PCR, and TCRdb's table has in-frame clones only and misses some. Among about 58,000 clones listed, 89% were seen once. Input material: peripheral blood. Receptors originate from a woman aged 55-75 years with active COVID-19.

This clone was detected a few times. Here the CDR3 DNA reads TGTGCCAGCAGTATATCAGGGATGGGCTACACCTTC. It translates to CASSISGMGYTF. V gene TRBV6-5 combines with J gene TRBJ1-2; perhaps TRBD1 as D (5 bases). The germline gives CDR1 MNHEY, CDR2 SVGAGI. Trimming pared 5 bases from V and 8 bases from J, leaving 12 bases between. The CDR3 consists of 12 residues.

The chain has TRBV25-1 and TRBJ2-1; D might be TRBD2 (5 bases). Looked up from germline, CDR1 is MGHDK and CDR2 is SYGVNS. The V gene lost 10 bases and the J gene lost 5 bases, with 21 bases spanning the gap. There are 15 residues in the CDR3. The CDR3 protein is CATSSGVSENNEQFF. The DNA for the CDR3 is TGTGCCACCTCCTCCGGGGTTTCGGAGAACAATGAGCAGTTCTTC.

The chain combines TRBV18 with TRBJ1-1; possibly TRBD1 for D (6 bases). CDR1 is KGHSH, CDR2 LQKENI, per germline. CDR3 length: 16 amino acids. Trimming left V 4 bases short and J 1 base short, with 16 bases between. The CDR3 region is CASSLDQTGQNTEAFF. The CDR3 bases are TGTGCCAGCTCACTAGACCAGACAGGCCAGAACACTGAAGCTTTCTTT. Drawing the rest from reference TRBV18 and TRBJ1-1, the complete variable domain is NAGVMQNPRHLVRRRGQEARLRCSPMKGHSHVYWYRQLPEEGLKFMVYLQKENIIDESGMPKERFSAEFPKEGPSILRIQQVVRGDSAAYFCASSLDQTGQNTEAFFGQGTRLTVV.

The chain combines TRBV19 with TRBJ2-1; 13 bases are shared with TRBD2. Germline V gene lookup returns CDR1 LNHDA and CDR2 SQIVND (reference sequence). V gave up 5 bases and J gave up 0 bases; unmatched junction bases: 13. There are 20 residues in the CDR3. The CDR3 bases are TGTGCCAGTAGTCACGCTACGGGACTAGCGGGGCCGAACTCCTACAATGAGCAGTTCTTC. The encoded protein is CASSHATGLAGPNSYNEQFF.

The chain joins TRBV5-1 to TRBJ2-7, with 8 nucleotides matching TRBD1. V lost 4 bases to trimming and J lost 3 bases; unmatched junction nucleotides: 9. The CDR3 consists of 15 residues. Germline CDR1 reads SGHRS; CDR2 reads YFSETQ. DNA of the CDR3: TGCGCCAGCAGCGCGCAGCCGGGACAGGTCTACGAGCAGTACTTC. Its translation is CASSAQPGQVYEQYF.

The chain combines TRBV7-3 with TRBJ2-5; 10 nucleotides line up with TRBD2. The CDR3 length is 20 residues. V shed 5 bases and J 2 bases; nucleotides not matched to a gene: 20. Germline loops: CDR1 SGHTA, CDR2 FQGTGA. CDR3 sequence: CASSTHLGGSGGPAQETQYF. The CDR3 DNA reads TGTGCCAGCAGCACCCACCTAGGGGGTAGCGGGGGGCCCGCTCAAGAGACCCAGTACTTC.

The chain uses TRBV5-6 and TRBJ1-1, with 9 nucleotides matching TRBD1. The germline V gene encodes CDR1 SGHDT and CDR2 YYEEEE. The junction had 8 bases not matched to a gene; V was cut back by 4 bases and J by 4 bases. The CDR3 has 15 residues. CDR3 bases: TGTGCCAGCAGCGTTCTCTCGACAGGGGGCACTGAAGCTTTCTTT. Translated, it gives CASSVLSTGGTEAFF.

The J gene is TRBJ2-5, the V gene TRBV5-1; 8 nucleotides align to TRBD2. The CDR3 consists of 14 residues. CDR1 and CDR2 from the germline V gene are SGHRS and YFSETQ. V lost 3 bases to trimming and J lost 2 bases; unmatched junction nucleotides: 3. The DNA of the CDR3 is TGCGCCAGCAGCTCTGGCGGGGGGCAAGAGACCCAGTACTTC. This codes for CASSSGGGQETQYF.

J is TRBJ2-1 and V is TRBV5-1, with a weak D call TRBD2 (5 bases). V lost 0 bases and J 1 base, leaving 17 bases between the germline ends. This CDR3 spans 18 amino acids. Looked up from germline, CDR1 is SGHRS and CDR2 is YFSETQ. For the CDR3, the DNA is TGCGCCAGCAGCTTGGGCCTTGAGGCGGGTCTTTCCTACAATGAGCAGTTCTTC. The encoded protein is CASSLGLEAGLSYNEQFF.

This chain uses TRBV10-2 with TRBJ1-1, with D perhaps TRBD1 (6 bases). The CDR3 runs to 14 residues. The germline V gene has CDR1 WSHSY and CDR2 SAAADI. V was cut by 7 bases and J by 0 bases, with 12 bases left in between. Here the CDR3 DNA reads TGCGCCAGCATAATGACAGGCATGAACACTGAAGCTTTCTTT. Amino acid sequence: CASIMTGMNTEAFF.

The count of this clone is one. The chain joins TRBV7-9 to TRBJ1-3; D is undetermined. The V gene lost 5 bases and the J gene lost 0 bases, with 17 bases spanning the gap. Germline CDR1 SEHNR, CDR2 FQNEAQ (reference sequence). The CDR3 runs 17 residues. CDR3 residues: CASSALDSALSGNTIYF. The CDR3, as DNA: TGTGCCAGCAGCGCCCTGGACTCCGCGCTCTCTGGAAACACCATATATTTT.

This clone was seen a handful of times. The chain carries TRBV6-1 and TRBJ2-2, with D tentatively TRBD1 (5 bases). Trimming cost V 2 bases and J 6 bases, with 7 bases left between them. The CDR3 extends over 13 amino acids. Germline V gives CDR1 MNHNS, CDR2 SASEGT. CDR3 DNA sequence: TGTGCCAGCAGTGAATCAGGGCCCGGGGAGCTGTTTTTT. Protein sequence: CASSESGPGELFF.

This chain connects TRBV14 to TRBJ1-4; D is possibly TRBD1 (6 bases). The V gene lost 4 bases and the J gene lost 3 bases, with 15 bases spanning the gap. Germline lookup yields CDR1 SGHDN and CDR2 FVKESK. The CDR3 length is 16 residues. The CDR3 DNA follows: TGTGCCAGCAGCCCCCACGGAACAGGGCCTAATGAAAAACTGTTTTTT. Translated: CASSPHGTGPNEKLFF. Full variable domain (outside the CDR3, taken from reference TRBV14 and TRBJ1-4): EAGVTQFPSHSVIEKGQTVTLRCDPISGHDNLYWYRRVMGKEIKFLLHFVKESKQDESGMPNNRFLAERTGGTYSTLKVQPAELEDSGVYFCASSPHGTGPNEKLFFGSGTQLSVL.

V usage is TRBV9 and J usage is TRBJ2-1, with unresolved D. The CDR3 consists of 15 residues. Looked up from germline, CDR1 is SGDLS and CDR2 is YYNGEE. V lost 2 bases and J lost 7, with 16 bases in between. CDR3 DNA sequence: TGTGCCAGCAGCGTCCTCCCCTTAACTGAGAATGAGCAGTTCTTC. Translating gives CASSVLPLTENEQFF.

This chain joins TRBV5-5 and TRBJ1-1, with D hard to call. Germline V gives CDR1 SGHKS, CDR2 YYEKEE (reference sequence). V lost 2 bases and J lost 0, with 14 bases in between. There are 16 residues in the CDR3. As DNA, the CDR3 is TGTGCCAGCAGCTTACCTCGCGGCCTGATGAACACTGAAGCTTTCTTT. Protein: CASSLPRGLMNTEAFF.

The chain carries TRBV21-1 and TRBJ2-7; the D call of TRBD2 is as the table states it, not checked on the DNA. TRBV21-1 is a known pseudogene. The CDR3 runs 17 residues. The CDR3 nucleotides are TGTGCCAGCAGCAAAGTGGAAGGGGGGGCCTTTTCCAACGAGCAGTACTTC. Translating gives CASSKVEGGAFSNEQYF.

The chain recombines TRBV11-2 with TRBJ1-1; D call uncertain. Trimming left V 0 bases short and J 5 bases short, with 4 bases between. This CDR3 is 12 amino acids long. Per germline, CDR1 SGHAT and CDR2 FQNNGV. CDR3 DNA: TGTGCCAGCAGCTTAGAACGGACTGAAGCTTTCTTT. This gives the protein CASSLERTEAFF. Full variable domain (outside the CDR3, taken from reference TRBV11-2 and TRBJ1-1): EAGVAQSPRYKIIEKRQSVAFWCNPISGHATLYWYQQILGQGPKLLIQFQNNGVVDDSQLPKDRFSAERLKGVDSTLKIQPAKLEDSAVYLCASSLERTEAFFGQGTRLTVV.

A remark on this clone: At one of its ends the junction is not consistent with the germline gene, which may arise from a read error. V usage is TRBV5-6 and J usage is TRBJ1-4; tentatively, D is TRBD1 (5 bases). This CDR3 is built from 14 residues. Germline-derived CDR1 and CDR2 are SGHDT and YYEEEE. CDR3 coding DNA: TGTGCCAGCTGCTTGGGCAGGGAAGATGAAAAACTGTTTTTT. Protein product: CASCLGREDEKLFF.

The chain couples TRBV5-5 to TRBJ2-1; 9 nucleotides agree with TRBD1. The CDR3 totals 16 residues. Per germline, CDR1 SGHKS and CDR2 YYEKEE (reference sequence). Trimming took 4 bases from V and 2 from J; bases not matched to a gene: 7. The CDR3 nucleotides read TGTGCCAGCAGCCGCAGGACAGGGGATCCCTACAATGAGCAGTTCTTC. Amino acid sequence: CASSRRTGDPYNEQFF.

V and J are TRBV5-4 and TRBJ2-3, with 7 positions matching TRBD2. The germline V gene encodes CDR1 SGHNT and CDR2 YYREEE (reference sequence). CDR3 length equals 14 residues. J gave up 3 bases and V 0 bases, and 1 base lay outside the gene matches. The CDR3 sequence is CASSLGGGTDTQYF. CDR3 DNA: TGTGCCAGCAGCTTGGGCGGGGGTACAGATACGCAGTATTTT. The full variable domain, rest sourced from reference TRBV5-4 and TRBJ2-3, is ETGVTQSPTHLIKTRGQQVTLRCSSQSGHNTVSWYQQALGQGPQFIFQYYREEENGRGNFPPRFSGLQFPNYSSELNVNALELDDSALYLCASSLGGGTDTQYFGPGTRLTVL.

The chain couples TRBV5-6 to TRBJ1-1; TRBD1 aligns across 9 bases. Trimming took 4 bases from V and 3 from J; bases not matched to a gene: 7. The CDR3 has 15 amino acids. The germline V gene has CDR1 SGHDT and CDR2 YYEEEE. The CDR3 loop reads CASSPSQGADTEAFF. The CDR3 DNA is TGTGCCAGCAGCCCGTCACAGGGGGCTGACACTGAAGCTTTCTTT.